The present TCR beta chain was sequenced within a study of T-cell memory formation after mild COVID-19 (dated by TCRdb to the early 2020s). With regard to the full study: Most TCR sequence clusters were specific to one of the two donors. In two donors, T-cell clones that expanded and contracted after mild COVID-19 were followed by sequencing TCRalpha and TCRbeta repertoires longitudinally. The cohort was made up of two young adult volunteers, one female and one male, who were previously healthy. The paper as a whole reports these results and caveats: Balanced CD4/CD8 phenotypes were observed for clones contracting from day 15 to 85, whereas a bias towards CD4+ was observed for a second wave of clones expanding from day 15 to 37. Some responding clones were found in pre-infection memory, which suggests that pre-existing cross-reactive memory T cells took part in the SARS-CoV-2 response. Only two mild cases were covered in the study, and larger cohorts including severe cases with pre-infection samples were considered necessary. Contracting CD4+ clones were found mainly in CM and EM memory subsets, while CD8+ clones were enriched in EMRA. Whether the second-wave clones peaking on day 37 were SARS-CoV-2 specific was not confirmed.

Ficoll-Paque density gradient centrifugation was the method used to isolate PBMCs. The CDR3 runs 14 residues from the cysteine to the phenylalanine. The DNA shown is the 42-base CDR3, in frame from base 1. A distance of 7 bases separates the germline ends of V and J, which lose 2 bases and 0 bases respectively. At least ten counts were recorded for this clonotype. It lacks a known antigen. Nothing much larger sits one base from this clone, and base qualities are not available. The sequencer listed for this sample is Illumina NovaSeq 6000. cDNA libraries for TCRalpha and TCRbeta were prepared by 5'RACE using constant-segment primers, with sample barcodes and unique molecular identifiers added. Trizol reagent was used to extract RNA from every sample. Library amplification was performed in two PCR steps, and a second sample barcode and Illumina TruSeq adapters were introduced in the second step. Sequencing of libraries was performed on an Illumina NovaSeq with 2 x 150 bp paired-end reads. The authors' pipeline ran thus. Demultiplexing of reads and collapsing into UMI-guided consensus sequences were performed with migec v1.2.7. Using mixcr v2.1.11, UMI consensuses were aligned to TRA and TRB V and J templates and then assembled into clonotypes. A clonotype was counted as expanded or contracted only if both edgeR and NoisET called the change significant, with noise models trained on biological replicates. For edgeR calls, a false discovery rate-adjusted p below 0.01 and a log2 fold-change threshold of 1 were applied. PCA with hierarchical clustering of max-normalized trajectories of the 1000 most abundant clonotypes was used as exploratory dynamics analysis. The CD4 or CD8 phenotype of responding clones was assigned using the separately sequenced CD4+ and CD8+ repertoires. Using fastp trimming at Q25 and MiXCR clonotype assembly, TCRdb reanalyzed the public sequencing data and kept in-frame beta chains. For every CDR3 protein sequence, its rows merge into one entry that carries the most common genes and DNA. The V and J calls shown here were made by TCRdb, not taken from the authors' results. The sample table shows around 300,000 distinct CDR3 sequences, and around 15% are seen once. The top ten constitute 20% to 25% of the sample.

This receptor chain uses TRBV12-3 or TRBV12-4 and TRBJ1-1; no D gene is confidently identified. Sequencing was done on a sample of PBMCs or a T cell subset sorted from them (not recorded which). The clonotype originates from a man aged 18 to 29 who had mild COVID-19 (a few samples of this study predate the infection). The sample titles of this study are shuffled in the database, so cell type and time point are left out; the donor was told from shared clones. The DNA sequence is given as TGTGCCAGCAGTTTATCGGAAGTGAACACTGAAGCTTTCTTT. Protein translation: CASSLSEVNTEAFF.